The 15 T cell receptor beta chains below were found in one sample sequenced in a study of regulatory T cells in long-lasting Graves disease. Indicated time point: newly diagnosed GD, antithyroid drugs for less than 3 months. Extracted PBMC RNA gave rise to the TCR library. Sequencing libraries for TCR beta were prepared with iRepertoire HTBI primers and Arm-PCR of CDR3 regions. A single record per CDR3 protein comes from TCRdb applying MiXCR to the multiplex PCR reads. The sample lists a few hundred thousand distinct CDR3 sequences, less than 15% occurring once. These data were also filed under a second study, of T cells in Graves' hyperthyroidism and ophthalmopathy.

The sequenced sample was peripheral blood mononuclear cells (PBMCs), obtained at new diagnosis, from a patient treated with antithyroid drugs. Source of these receptors: a young man with Graves disease.

The genes are TRBV20-1 and TRBJ1-6; TRBD1 matches 7 bases. Germline loops: CDR1 DFQATT, CDR2 SNEGSKA (reference sequence). The CDR3 runs 14 residues. V trimming: 0 bases; J trimming: 10 bases; junction bases outside the gene matches: 6. The CDR3 spells CSARDRGDSSPLHF. The CDR3 DNA sequence: TGCAGTGCTAGAGACAGGGGGGATTCGTCACCCCTCCACTTT.

This clonotype was seen a handful of times. This chain connects TRBV13 to TRBJ1-6, with D possibly TRBD1 on 5 matching bases. This CDR3 contains 15 residues. Trimming removed 1 base from V and 7 bases from J, with 11 bases in between. CDR1 and CDR2 from the germline V gene are PRHDT and FYEKMQ (reference sequence). CDR3: CASSLVGAANSPLHF. CDR3 DNA: TGTGCCAGCAGCTTAGTAGGGGCAGCCAATTCACCCCTCCACTTT.

The table lists this clonotype with many counts. V usage is TRBV27 and J usage is TRBJ1-5; no reliable D call. V lost 6 bases, J lost 0 bases, and 9 bases lay in between. The length of the CDR3 is 14 residues. Germline CDR1 and CDR2: MNHEY and SMNVEV (reference sequence). This CDR3 reads CASSTFYSNQPQHF. CDR3 sequence (DNA): TGTGCCAGCAGCACCTTTTATAGCAATCAGCCCCAGCATTTT.

Many counts were recorded for this clonotype. This sequence joins TRBV7-3 and TRBJ2-7; TRBD1 might be the D (6 bases). CDR1 is SGHTA, CDR2 FQGTGA, per germline. The V end was cut by 5 bases, the J end by 1 base, with 18 bases between. The CDR3 is 16 residues long. This CDR3 is CASSLGGSAGSYEQYF. The DNA of the CDR3 is TGTGCCAGCAGCCTTGGGGGCTCGGCCGGTTCCTACGAGCAGTACTTC.

The CDR3 reads CSNAAGNSYEQYF. The DNA for the CDR3 is TGCAGCAACGCGGCGGGCAACTCCTACGAGCAGTACTTC. The chain uses TRBV20-1 and TRBJ2-7, with D possibly being TRBD2 (5 bases). This CDR3 has 13 residues. CDR1 and CDR2 from the germline V gene are DFQATT and SNEGSKA (reference sequence).

This clonotype was detected many times. The chain uses TRBV11-2 and TRBJ2-3; D possibly corresponds to TRBD2 (6 bases). The V gene's germline CDR1 is SGHAT and CDR2 FQNNGV. The V end was cut by 2 bases, the J end by 1 base, with 7 bases between. This CDR3 is built from 14 residues. The CDR3 DNA follows: TGTGCCAGCAGCTTATGGGAGGGCACAGATACGCAGTATTTT. Translation gives CASSLWEGTDTQYF.

At least ten counts were recorded for this clonotype. The V call is TRBV9, the J call TRBJ1-6, with 8 nucleotides matching TRBD1. Germline V gene sequence: CDR1 SGDLS, CDR2 YYNGEE. V was pared by 2 bases and J by 11 bases, with 6 bases of the junction left unmatched. This CDR3 has 14 residues. The CDR3 sequence: CASSVSTGVTPLHF. The CDR3 nucleotides are TGTGCCAGCAGCGTCTCGACAGGGGTAACACCCCTCCACTTT.

This clonotype was recorded many times. The gene calls are TRBV7-2 and TRBJ2-5; 7 nucleotides align to TRBD2. This CDR3 region has 15 residues. V lost 1 base, J lost 5 bases, and 7 bases stayed unmatched. CDR1 and CDR2 (germline): SGHTA, FQGNSA. The CDR3 DNA reads TGTGCCAGCAGCTTAGTCAGTTTCGGGGGGGAGACCCAGTACTTC. This sequence encodes CASSLVSFGGETQYF.

This clonotype has more than one count but fewer than ten. V and J are TRBV6-2 or TRBV6-3 and TRBJ2-1; 11 bases agree with TRBD2. Germline CDR1 reads MNHEY; CDR2 reads SVGEGT. Germline trimming cut 6 bases from V and 7 bases from J; bases unmatched to any gene: 8. The CDR3 spans 15 residues. The CDR3 protein is CASRSALAGVNEQFF. The CDR3 DNA sequence: TGTGCCAGCAGGTCCGCACTAGCGGGAGTAAATGAGCAGTTCTTC.

In its sample, this clonotype was seen many times. This CDR3 reads CASGKGSGGELFF. In DNA, the CDR3 is TGTGCCAGCGGTAAAGGCTCGGGGGGGGAGCTGTTTTTT. This sequence joins TRBV7-3 and TRBJ2-2; D may be TRBD2 (5 bases). This CDR3 spans 13 amino acids. CDR1 and CDR2 from the germline V gene are SGHTA and FQGTGA. V lost 8 bases and J 8 bases, leaving 15 bases between the germline ends. The full variable domain, completed using reference TRBV7-3 and TRBJ2-2, is GAGVSQTPSNKVTEKGKYVELRCDPISGHTALYWYRQSLGQGPEFLIYFQGTGAADDSGLPNDRFFAVRPEGSVSTLKIQRTERGDSAVYLCASGKGSGGELFFGEGSRLTVL.

The sample holds a few counts of this clonotype. The gene calls are TRBV10-2 and TRBJ2-7, with 10 bases lining up with TRBD1. The CDR3 has 15 residues. The V gene end was trimmed by 4 bases and the J gene end by 0 bases; junction bases not matched to a gene: 3. CDR1 is WSHSY, CDR2 SAAADI, per germline. CDR3 amino acids: CASSGRTGGSYEQYF. CDR3 in DNA: TGCGCCAGCAGTGGTCGGACAGGGGGCTCCTACGAGCAGTACTTC.

Many counts were recorded for this clonotype. This chain connects TRBV12-3 or TRBV12-4 to TRBJ2-5; no firm D call. Between the trimmed V and J ends, which lost 5 bases and 5 bases, there was a span of 12 bases. The CDR3 runs 13 residues. The CDR3 is CASSPRLRETQYF. Here the CDR3 DNA reads TGTGCCAGCAGTCCGCGGCTCAGGGAGACCCAGTACTTC.

V usage is TRBV20-1 and J usage is TRBJ1-4; D gene ambiguous. CDR1 and CDR2 from the germline V gene are DFQATT and SNEGSKA (reference sequence). Trimming took 0 bases from V and 6 from J, leaving 5 bases between them. The CDR3 length is 12 residues. CDR3 amino acids: CSAREVDEKLFF. DNA for the CDR3: TGCAGTGCTAGAGAAGTTGATGAAAAACTGTTTTTT.

This chain connects TRBV3-1 to TRBJ2-3, with a tentative D call TRBD2 (6 bases). V lost 1 base and J 8 bases, leaving 13 bases between the germline ends. This CDR3 is 14 amino acids long. In germline, CDR1 is LGHDT, CDR2 YNNKEL (reference sequence). CDR3 bases: TGTGCCAGCAGCCAAGCCGGACGGGGAGGTACGCAGTATTTT. Translation gives CASSQAGRGGTQYF.

This clonotype was seen ten or more times. The CDR3 here is CASSLTGDADTQYF. Written as DNA, the CDR3 is TGTGCCAGCAGCTTAACGGGGGACGCAGATACGCAGTATTTT. The rearrangement uses TRBV7-8 and TRBJ2-3, with D perhaps TRBD2 (6 bases). Trimming shortened V by 2 bases and J by 4 bases, and 10 bases separated the two germline ends. The germline CDR1 and CDR2 sequences are SGHVS and FQNEAQ. The CDR3 has 14 residues.